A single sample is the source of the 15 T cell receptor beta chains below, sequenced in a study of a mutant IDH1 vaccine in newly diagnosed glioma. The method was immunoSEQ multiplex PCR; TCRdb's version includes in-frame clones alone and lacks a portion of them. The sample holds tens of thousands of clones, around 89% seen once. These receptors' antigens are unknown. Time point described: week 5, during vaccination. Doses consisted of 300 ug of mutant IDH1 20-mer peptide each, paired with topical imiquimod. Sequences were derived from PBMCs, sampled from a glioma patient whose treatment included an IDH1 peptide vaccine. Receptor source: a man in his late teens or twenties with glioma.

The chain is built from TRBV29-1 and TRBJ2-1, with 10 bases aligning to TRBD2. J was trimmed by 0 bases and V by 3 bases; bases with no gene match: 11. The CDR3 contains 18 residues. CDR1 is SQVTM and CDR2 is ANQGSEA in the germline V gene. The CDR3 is CSVDHSSGRAYSYNEQFF. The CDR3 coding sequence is TGCAGCGTTGATCACTCTAGCGGGAGAGCTTACTCCTACAATGAGCAGTTCTTC.

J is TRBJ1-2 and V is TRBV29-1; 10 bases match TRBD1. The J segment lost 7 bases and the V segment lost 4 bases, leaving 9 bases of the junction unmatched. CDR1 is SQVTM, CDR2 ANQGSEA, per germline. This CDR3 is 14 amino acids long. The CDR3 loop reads CSVGPGQGISGYTF. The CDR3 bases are TGCAGCGTTGGGCCGGGACAGGGGATTTCTGGCTACACCTTC. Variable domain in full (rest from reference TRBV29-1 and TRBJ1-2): SAVISQKPSRDICQRGTSLTIQCQVDSQVTMMFWYRQQPGQSLTLIATANQGSEATYESGFVIDKFPISRPNLTFSTLTVSNMSPEDSSIYLCSVGPGQGISGYTFGSGTRLTVV.

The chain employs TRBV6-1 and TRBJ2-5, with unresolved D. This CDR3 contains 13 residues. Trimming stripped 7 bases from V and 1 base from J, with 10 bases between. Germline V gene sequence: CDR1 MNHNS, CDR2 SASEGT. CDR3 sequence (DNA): TGTGCCAGCACTCTTCAGATCCAAGAGACCCAGTACTTC. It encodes CASTLQIQETQYF.

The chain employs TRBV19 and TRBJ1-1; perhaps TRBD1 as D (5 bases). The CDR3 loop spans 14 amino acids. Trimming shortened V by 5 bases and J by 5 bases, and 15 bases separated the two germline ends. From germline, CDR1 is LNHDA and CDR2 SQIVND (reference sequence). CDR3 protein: CASSLTAGGTEAFF. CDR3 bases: TGTGCCAGTAGTCTGACCGCGGGGGGAACTGAAGCTTTCTTT.

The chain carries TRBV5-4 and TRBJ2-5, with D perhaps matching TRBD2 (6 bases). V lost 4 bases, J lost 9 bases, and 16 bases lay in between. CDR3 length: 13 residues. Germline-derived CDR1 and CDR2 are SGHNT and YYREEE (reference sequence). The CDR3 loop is CASSLWTGAAQYF. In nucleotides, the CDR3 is TGTGCCAGCAGCCTATGGACGGGAGCGGCCCAGTACTTC.

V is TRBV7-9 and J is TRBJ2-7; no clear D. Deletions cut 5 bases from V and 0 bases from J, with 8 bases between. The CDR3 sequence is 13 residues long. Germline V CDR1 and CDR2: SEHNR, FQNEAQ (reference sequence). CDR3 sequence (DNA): TGTGCCAGCAGCACAAGTCACTCCTACGAGCAGTACTTC. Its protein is CASSTSHSYEQYF. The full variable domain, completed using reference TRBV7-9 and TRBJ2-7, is DTGVSQNPRHKITKRGQNVTFRCDPISEHNRLYWYRQTLGQGPEFLTYFQNEAQLEKSRLLSDRFSAERPKGSFSTLEIQRTEQGDSAMYLCASSTSHSYEQYFGPGTRLTVT.

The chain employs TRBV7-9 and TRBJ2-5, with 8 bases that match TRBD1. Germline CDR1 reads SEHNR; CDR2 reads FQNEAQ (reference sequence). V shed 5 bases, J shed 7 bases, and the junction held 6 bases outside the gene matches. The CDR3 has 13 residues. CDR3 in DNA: TGTGCCAGCAGCGGACAGGGCCCGGGGACCCAGTACTTC. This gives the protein CASSGQGPGTQYF.

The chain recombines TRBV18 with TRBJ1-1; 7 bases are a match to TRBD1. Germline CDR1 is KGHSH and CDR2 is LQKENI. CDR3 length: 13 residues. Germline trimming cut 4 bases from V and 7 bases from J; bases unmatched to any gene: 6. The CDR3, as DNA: TGTGCCAGCTCACTCGACCGGGACAGTGAAGCTTTCTTT. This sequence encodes CASSLDRDSEAFF.

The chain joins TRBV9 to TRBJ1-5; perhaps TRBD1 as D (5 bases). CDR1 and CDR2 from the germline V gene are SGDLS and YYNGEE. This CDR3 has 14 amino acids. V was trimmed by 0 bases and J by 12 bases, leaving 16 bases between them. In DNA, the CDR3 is TGTGCCAGCAGCGTAGGCCCACAGGCCGATCTCCAGCATTTT. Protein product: CASSVGPQADLQHF.

The CDR3 spells CASSPRSLFQPQHF. CDR3 nucleotide sequence: TGTGCCAGCAGTCCTCGGTCTCTTTTTCAGCCCCAGCATTTT. The chain is built from TRBV28 and TRBJ1-5; no reliable D call. Trimming stripped 5 bases from V and 6 bases from J, with 14 bases between. Germline V gives CDR1 MDHEN, CDR2 SYDVKM. CDR3 length: 14 amino acids.

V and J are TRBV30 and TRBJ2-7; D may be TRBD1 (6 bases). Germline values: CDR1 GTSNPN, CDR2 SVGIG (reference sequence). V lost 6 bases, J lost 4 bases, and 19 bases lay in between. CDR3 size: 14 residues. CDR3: CACVETGSRYEQYF. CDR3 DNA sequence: TGTGCCTGCGTAGAGACAGGTTCGCGGTACGAGCAGTACTTC.

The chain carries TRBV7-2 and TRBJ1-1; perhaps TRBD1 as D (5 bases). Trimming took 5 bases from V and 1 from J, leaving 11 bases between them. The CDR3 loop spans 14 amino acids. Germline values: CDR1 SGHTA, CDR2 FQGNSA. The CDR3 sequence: CASSPWTRNTEAFF. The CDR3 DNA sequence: TGTGCCAGCAGCCCGTGGACAAGGAACACTGAAGCTTTCTTT.

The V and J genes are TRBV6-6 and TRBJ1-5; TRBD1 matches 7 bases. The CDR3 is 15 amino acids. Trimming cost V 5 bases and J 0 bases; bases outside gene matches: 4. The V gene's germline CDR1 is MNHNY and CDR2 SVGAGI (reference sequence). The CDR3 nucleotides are TGTGCCAGCAGTACCGGGACAGTTAGCAATCAGCCCCAGCATTTT. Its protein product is CASSTGTVSNQPQHF.

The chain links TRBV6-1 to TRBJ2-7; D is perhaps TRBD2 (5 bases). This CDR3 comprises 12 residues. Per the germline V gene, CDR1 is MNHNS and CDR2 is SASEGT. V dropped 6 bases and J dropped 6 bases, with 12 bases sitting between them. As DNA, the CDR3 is TGTGCCAGCAGCGCCAGCGGCCGCGAGCAGTACTTC. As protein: CASSASGREQYF.

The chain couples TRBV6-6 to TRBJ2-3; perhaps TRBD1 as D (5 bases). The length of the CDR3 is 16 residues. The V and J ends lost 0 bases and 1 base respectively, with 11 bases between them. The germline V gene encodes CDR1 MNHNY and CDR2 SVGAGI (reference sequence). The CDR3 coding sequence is TGTGCCAGCAGTTACTCTTTGTGGGGCCGCACAGATACGCAGTATTTT. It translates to CASSYSLWGRTDTQYF.